The 3 T cell receptor beta chains given below trace back to one sample, sequenced in a study of post-analysis software for immune sequencing data. Overall study results and limits: With TRBV5-6, TRBV5-1 and TRBV20-1 included, 5 or 6 TRBV segments were more frequent in patients than in controls.

Their specific antigens are unknown. Unique-molecular-identifier-tagged TCR beta cDNA libraries were used. TCRdb used MiXCR to reprocess the PCR reads, holding one entry per CDR3 protein. The profile covers about 500,000 distinct CDR3 sequences, with roughly 45% appearing a single time and 12% taken by the ten largest. Sequencing input: blood. The receptors were sampled from a girl aged 5 to 17 with multiple sclerosis.

The chain employs TRBV6-5 and TRBJ2-7, with a tentative D call TRBD1 (5 bases). The germline gives CDR1 MNHEY, CDR2 SVGAGI. V lost 0 bases to trimming and J lost 2 bases, with 11 bases between them. This CDR3 is 15 amino acids long. The chain's CDR3 is CASSYSQGTTYEQYF. The CDR3 DNA reads as TGTGCCAGCAGTTACTCTCAGGGAACCACCTACGAGCAGTACTTC.

The V gene is TRBV20-1, the J gene TRBJ1-1; tentatively, D is TRBD1 (5 bases). CDR3 length: 14 residues. Deletions cut 1 base from V and 6 bases from J, with 15 bases between. The germline V gene has CDR1 DFQATT and CDR2 SNEGSKA (reference sequence). This CDR3 is CSARGSRVPPEAFF. CDR3 coding DNA: TGCAGTGCTAGAGGAAGCAGGGTCCCTCCTGAAGCTTTCTTT.

The chain combines TRBV2 with TRBJ2-7; D perhaps matches TRBD1 (6 bases). CDR1 is SNHLY and CDR2 is FYNNEI in the germline V gene. V lost 2 bases, J lost 7 bases, and 12 bases lay in between. The CDR3 loop spans 13 amino acids. In DNA form, the CDR3 reads TGTGCCAGCAGTGAAACAGGGAGTTGGGAGCAGTACTTC. This codes for CASSETGSWEQYF.